The rows below give T cell receptor beta chains drawn from one sample of a study of PD-1 blockade in classical Hodgkin lymphoma. Some clones are missing from TCRdb's copy, which holds only in-frame ones; the method was immunoSEQ multiplex PCR. The sample records around 20,000 clones, about 85% being singletons. Source: peripheral blood mononuclear cells (PBMCs), taken before the second cycle of nivolumab. The receptors come from a human donor with classical Hodgkin lymphoma. CDR3s include the opening cysteine and the closing phenylalanine or tryptophan. The D gene is left open where the match is weak. Clone size, where shown, is once, few, many, or a class for clones that have expanded.

- | TRBJ1-5 | TRBV6-6 | 12 | once | CASKFVGQPQHF | TGTGCCAGCAAATTCGTGGGTCAGCCCCAGCATTTT
TRBD1 | TRBJ2-7 | TRBV7-2 | 13 | - | CASSWGQTYEQYF | TGTGCCAGCAGCTGGGGACAGACCTACGAGCAGTACTTC
- | TRBJ2-7 | TRBV7-9 | 13 | - | CASSLPGTDEQYF | TGTGCCAGCAGCTTACCAGGGACCGACGAGCAGTACTTC
TRBD1 | TRBJ2-5 | TRBV7-2 | 15 | - | CASSPGQGRGETQYF | TGTGCCAGCAGCCCCGGACAGGGGAGGGGAGAGACCCAGTACTTC
- | TRBJ2-7 | TRBV28 | 13 | - | CASRLRGSYEQYF | TGTGCCAGCAGACTAAGGGGTTCCTACGAGCAGTACTTC
- | TRBJ2-3 | TRBV11-3 | 15 | - | CASSLRVIYTDTQYF | TGTGCCAGCAGTTTGAGAGTAATTTACACAGATACGCAGTATTTT
- | TRBJ2-6 | TRBV28 | 14 | - | CASIGSSGANVLTF | TGTGCCAGCATTGGTAGCTCTGGGGCCAACGTCCTGACTTTC
TRBD2 | TRBJ2-7 | TRBV4-2 | 16 | - | CASSQGGLATTYEQYF | TGTGCCAGCAGCCAAGGGGGACTAGCGACGACCTACGAGCAGTACTTC
- | TRBJ1-2 | TRBV30 | 14 | - | CAWRKGIANYGYTF | TGTGCCTGGAGGAAGGGAATCGCTAACTATGGCTACACCTTC
TRBD1 | TRBJ1-4 | TRBV30 | 19 | - | CAWSARQGPSKPRGEKLFF | TGTGCCTGGAGTGCCCGACAGGGCCCCTCAAAACCCCGAGGTGAAAAACTGTTTTTT
- | TRBJ2-7 | TRBV7-2 | 14 | once | CASSLGSPAYEQYF | TGTGCCAGCAGCTTAGGTTCACCCGCCTACGAGCAGTACTTC
TRBD1 | TRBJ2-7 | TRBV4-3 | 14 | once | CASSLRQGVSEQYF | TGCGCCAGCAGCTTAAGACAGGGGGTGTCGGAGCAGTACTTC
- | TRBJ1-3 | TRBV7-2 | 14 | - | CASSLLLSGNTIYF | TGTGCCAGCAGCTTGCTACTCTCTGGAAACACCATATATTTT
TRBD1 | TRBJ1-2 | TRBV29-1 | 14 | - | CSVEWKGAIYGYTF | TGCAGCGTTGAATGGAAGGGGGCAATCTATGGCTACACCTTC
TRBD1 | TRBJ2-2 | TRBV25-1 | 15 | - | CASTSSGTGTGELFF | TGTGCCAGCACATCTTCCGGGACAGGCACCGGGGAGCTGTTTTTT